This is a list of T cell receptor beta chains from one sample in a study of blood T cell repertoires in COVID-19. The data were produced by immunoSEQ multiplex PCR, yet TCRdb's version contains in-frame clones alone and is incomplete. The data contain 15,000 to 20,000 clones, around nine tenths of them singletons. Sequences were obtained from peripheral blood. Every receptor here comes from a man in his 60s with acute or convalescent COVID-19. Both conserved end residues are part of each CDR3. The D gene is left open where the match is weak. The size field is filled for only some rows; it gives once, few, many or a size class.

V: TRBV25-1; length: 14; J: TRBJ2-2; D: -; size: -; DNA: TGTGCCAGCAGTGGGGTCCAGGGTTCCGGGGAGCTGTTTTTT; CDR3: CASSGVQGSGELFF
V: TRBV27; length: 18; J: TRBJ1-4; D: TRBD1; size: -; DNA: TGTGCCAGCAGTTTCTACCAAACAGGGGGCGGGCCCCATGAAAAACTGTTTTTT; CDR3: CASSFYQTGGGPHEKLFF
V: TRBV2; length: 17; J: TRBJ2-1; D: TRBD2; size: -; DNA: TGTGCCAGCAGCGAACTAGCGGGAGGGCCCCGCAAAAGTGAGCAGTTCTTC; CDR3: CASSELAGGPRKSEQFF
V: TRBV5-4; length: 16; J: TRBJ2-1; D: TRBD2; size: -; DNA: TGTGCCAGCAGCTTGATGGGGACTAGTGCCTACAATGAGCAGTTCTTC; CDR3: CASSLMGTSAYNEQFF
V: TRBV2; length: 14; J: TRBJ1-4; D: TRBD1; size: -; DNA: TGTGCCAGCACCTGGACAGGGGGAGACGAAAAACTGTTTTTT; CDR3: CASTWTGGDEKLFF
V: TRBV11-2; length: 14; J: TRBJ2-3; D: -; size: few; DNA: TGTGCCAGCAGCTTGACTGGCTTTACAGATACGCAGTATTTT; CDR3: CASSLTGFTDTQYF
V: TRBV5-6; length: 15; J: TRBJ2-3; D: -; size: once; DNA: TGTGCCAGCAGCTTGACAGGGTTCGGCACAGATACGCAGTATTTT; CDR3: CASSLTGFGTDTQYF
V: TRBV11-2; length: 13; J: TRBJ2-1; D: -; size: -; DNA: TGTGCCAGCAGCTTGTTCGGTTACAATGAGCAGTTCTTC; CDR3: CASSLFGYNEQFF
V: TRBV3-1/TRBV3-2; length: 12; J: TRBJ2-7; D: -; size: -; DNA: TGTGCCAGCAGCCAAGCCTACTACGAGCAGTACTTC; CDR3: CASSQAYYEQYF
V: TRBV6-1; length: 15; J: TRBJ2-5; D: TRBD2; size: -; DNA: TGTGCCAGCAGTGAGCTAGCGGGAGGGGGGGAGACCCAGTACTTC; CDR3: CASSELAGGGETQYF
V: TRBV19; length: 14; J: TRBJ2-4; D: -; size: -; DNA: TGTGCCAGTAGTGTCCGGGGAGCCAAAAACATTCAGTACTTC; CDR3: CASSVRGAKNIQYF
V: TRBV6-5; length: 15; J: TRBJ2-2; D: TRBD1; size: -; DNA: TGTGCCAGCCGCACCGGGACAGGGGACACCGGGGAGCTGTTTTTT; CDR3: CASRTGTGDTGELFF
V: TRBV6-2/TRBV6-3; length: 14; J: TRBJ2-7; D: -; size: -; DNA: TGTGCCAGCAGTCCACCGACGAGGGCCTACGAGCAGTACTTC; CDR3: CASSPPTRAYEQYF
V: TRBV4-2; length: 16; J: TRBJ1-4; D: TRBD1; size: -; DNA: TGTGCCAGCAGCCATGAGCTGGGACAGGGTAACGAAAAACTGTTTTTT; CDR3: CASSHELGQGNEKLFF
V: TRBV9; length: 17; J: TRBJ1-2; D: TRBD1; size: -; DNA: TGTGCCAGCTCCAGCGGGGGACAGGGGGCATCTAACTATGGCTACACCTTC; CDR3: CASSSGGQGASNYGYTF
V: TRBV25-1; length: 17; J: TRBJ2-1; D: TRBD2; size: -; DNA: TGTGCCAGCACCCCCGTAGGCGGGAGGTCCTTGGGTAATGAGCAGTTCTTC; CDR3: CASTPVGGRSLGNEQFF
V: TRBV18; length: 16; J: TRBJ2-1; D: TRBD2; size: -; DNA: TGTGCCAGCTCACCTTCGGACACCTCCGGGGGGAATGAGCAGTTCTTC; CDR3: CASSPSDTSGGNEQFF
V: TRBV5-4; length: 16; J: TRBJ2-5; D: TRBD2; size: -; DNA: TGTGCCAGCAGCCCCCTCGGGACTAGCGGGGGGGAGACCCAGTACTTC; CDR3: CASSPLGTSGGETQYF
V: TRBV24-1; length: 15; J: TRBJ2-2; D: -; size: -; DNA: TGTGCCACCAGTGATCCCGGGACACCCACCGGGGAGCTGTTTTTT; CDR3: CATSDPGTPTGELFF
V: TRBV6-6; length: 13; J: TRBJ1-1; D: -; size: -; DNA: TGTGCCAGCTCCTTGGACAGTCATACTGAAGCTTTCTTT; CDR3: CASSLDSHTEAFF
V: TRBV5-1; length: 14; J: TRBJ1-1; D: TRBD1; size: -; DNA: TGCGCCAGCAGCTTGGGACAGGGTTTGGATGAAGCTTTCTTT; CDR3: CASSLGQGLDEAFF
V: TRBV11-2; length: 15; J: TRBJ1-2; D: TRBD1; size: -; DNA: TGTGCCAGCAGCCCAGGGGGAGGTACTAACTATGGCTACACCTTC; CDR3: CASSPGGGTNYGYTF
V: TRBV11-3; length: 13; J: TRBJ1-1; D: -; size: -; DNA: TGTGCCAGCAGCCGAGGCGGGAGGGCTGAAGCTTTCTTT; CDR3: CASSRGGRAEAFF
V: TRBV19; length: 14; J: TRBJ1-1; D: -; size: -; DNA: TGTGCCAGTAATAAACTACTGCTGAACACTGAAGCTTTCTTT; CDR3: CASNKLLLNTEAFF
V: TRBV7-2; length: 18; J: TRBJ2-2; D: TRBD2; size: once; DNA: TGTGCCAGCAGCCACCGGTGGATCGGAGCGGGGGTAACCGGGGAGCTGTTTTTT; CDR3: CASSHRWIGAGVTGELFF
V: TRBV2; length: 17; J: TRBJ2-3; D: TRBD2; size: -; DNA: TGTGCCAGCAGTGAAGCGGGATTCGGGACTAGCCGGGATACGCAGTATTTT; CDR3: CASSEAGFGTSRDTQYF
V: TRBV25-1; length: 11; J: TRBJ2-7; D: -; size: -; DNA: TGTGCCACTAAGGGGACTTGCGAGCAGTACTTC; CDR3: CATKGTCEQYF
V: TRBV28; length: 13; J: TRBJ1-2; D: -; size: -; DNA: TGTGCCAGCAGGAACACAGGGAACTATGGCTACACCTTC; CDR3: CASRNTGNYGYTF
V: TRBV27; length: 13; J: TRBJ2-7; D: -; size: -; DNA: TGTGCCAGCAGCCCTGGGCGGGGATACGAGCAGTACTTC; CDR3: CASSPGRGYEQYF
V: TRBV19; length: 14; J: TRBJ1-4; D: -; size: -; DNA: TGTGCCAGTAGTCAACAGACAACTAATGAAAAACTGTTTTTT; CDR3: CASSQQTTNEKLFF
V: TRBV7-3; length: 17; J: TRBJ2-1; D: -; size: -; DNA: TGTGCCAGCAGCTTAACCGCGCTAGCGTTCCTGGGCAATGAGCAGTTCTTC; CDR3: CASSLTALAFLGNEQFF
V: TRBV28; length: 17; J: TRBJ1-2; D: TRBD1; size: once; DNA: TGTGCCAGCAGTCTAGACACCGCATACAGGGGGCCGCGCGGCTACACCTTC; CDR3: CASSLDTAYRGPRGYTF
V: TRBV11-2; length: 13; J: TRBJ2-7; D: -; size: -; DNA: TGTGCCAGCAGCTTAGCAGGGGGGTTCGAGCAGTACTTC; CDR3: CASSLAGGFEQYF
V: TRBV5-1; length: 16; J: TRBJ2-7; D: TRBD2; size: -; DNA: TGCGCCAGCAGCTCGGGACTAGCGGGGGGCCTCTACGAGCAGTACTTC; CDR3: CASSSGLAGGLYEQYF
V: TRBV6-5; length: 15; J: TRBJ2-1; D: TRBD2; size: once; DNA: TGTGCCAGCAGGACTAGCGGGGGGGCCTACAATGAGCAGTTCTTC; CDR3: CASRTSGGAYNEQFF
V: TRBV5-1; length: 16; J: TRBJ1-3; D: TRBD1; size: -; DNA: TGCGCCAGCAGCTGGGGACAGCTTGGCTCTGGAAACACCATATATTTT; CDR3: CASSWGQLGSGNTIYF
V: TRBV2; length: 13; J: TRBJ2-4; D: TRBD1; size: once; DNA: TGTGCCAGCAGTGGACAGGGGGGGAACATTCAGTACTTC; CDR3: CASSGQGGNIQYF
V: TRBV7-9; length: 17; J: TRBJ2-3; D: TRBD2; size: -; DNA: TGTGCCAGCAGCGCGACTGGGGGACTAGCGGACACAGATACGCAGTATTTT; CDR3: CASSATGGLADTDTQYF
V: TRBV25-1; length: 13; J: TRBJ1-2; D: -; size: -; DNA: TGTGCCAGCAGTGAGGGCCAGAAGTATGGCTACACCTTC; CDR3: CASSEGQKYGYTF
V: TRBV10-1; length: 12; J: TRBJ2-3; D: -; size: -; DNA: TGCGCCAGCAGTGAGTCGAGAGATACGCAGTATTTT; CDR3: CASSESRDTQYF
V: TRBV12-3/TRBV12-4; length: 13; J: TRBJ2-5; D: -; size: -; DNA: TGTGCCAGTTCTCTAAGTTCCATGGAGACCCAGTACTTC; CDR3: CASSLSSMETQYF
V: TRBV28; length: 18; J: TRBJ2-7; D: TRBD1; size: once; DNA: TGTGCCAGCAGAGACAAGGGGGACAGTCCGAATAGCTCCTACGAGCAGTACTTC; CDR3: CASRDKGDSPNSSYEQYF
V: TRBV7-9; length: 14; J: TRBJ1-2; D: TRBD1; size: few; DNA: TGTGCCAGCAGCTCCTCGACAGGGGTCTATGGCTACACCTTC; CDR3: CASSSSTGVYGYTF
V: TRBV7-2; length: 15; J: TRBJ2-5; D: TRBD2; size: -; DNA: TGTGCCAGCAGCCCTAGCGGGAAGGTAGGGGAGACCCAGTACTTC; CDR3: CASSPSGKVGETQYF
V: TRBV27; length: 17; J: TRBJ2-1; D: TRBD2; size: -; DNA: TGTGCCAGCAGTTTTGGTCGGGTTGGAGCGGGAGCTAATGAGCAGTTCTTC; CDR3: CASSFGRVGAGANEQFF
V: TRBV7-8; length: 16; J: TRBJ1-5; D: TRBD1; size: -; DNA: TGTGCCAGCAGCTTCAGCGGGACAGGGAGCAATCAGCCCCAGCATTTT; CDR3: CASSFSGTGSNQPQHF
V: TRBV3-1/TRBV3-2; length: 13; J: TRBJ1-6; D: -; size: -; DNA: TGTGCCAGCAGCCTCCAGGGGAAATCACCCCTCCACTTT; CDR3: CASSLQGKSPLHF
V: TRBV3-1/TRBV3-2; length: 16; J: TRBJ2-5; D: -; size: -; DNA: TGTGCCAGCAGCCAAGTTGGGGGGCCGGGAGGAGAGACCCAGTACTTC; CDR3: CASSQVGGPGGETQYF
V: TRBV19; length: 16; J: TRBJ2-5; D: TRBD1; size: -; DNA: TGTGCCAGTAGTCCGATGGACAGGGCTCAACAAGAGACCCAGTACTTC; CDR3: CASSPMDRAQQETQYF
V: TRBV11-2; length: 15; J: TRBJ2-2; D: -; size: -; DNA: TGTGCCAGCAGCTTCCGCCTAGAGTATACCGGGGAGCTGTTTTTT; CDR3: CASSFRLEYTGELFF
V: TRBV6-2/TRBV6-3; length: 15; J: TRBJ2-7; D: -; size: -; DNA: TGTGCCAGCAGTTACGGGGCCCCCGTGACGGAAGAGCAGTACTTC; CDR3: CASSYGAPVTEEQYF
V: TRBV4-1; length: 16; J: TRBJ2-3; D: -; size: -; DNA: TGCGCCAGCAGCCATCAACAGGGATTAGGCACAGATACGCAGTATTTT; CDR3: CASSHQQGLGTDTQYF